This TCR beta chain was identified during a study of blood T cells in healthy people across ages. Study-wide points: The diversity estimates, figures obtained from one million T cells, were considered underestimates. A roughly linear fall in TCR beta diversity per million T cells was seen with increasing age.

With a J-beta primer mix and a sample-barcoded 5' primer, a second PCR ran about 6 to 11 cycles. Each TCR beta cDNA got a 12-nucleotide random molecular identifier. TCRdb re-derived calls from the 5' RACE reads in MiXCR, one entry per CDR3 protein. The sample includes approximately 820,000 distinct CDR3 sequences, 44% of them seen just once. On this clonotype itself: Its target is not known.

This CDR3 contains 12 residues. Germline CDR1 is SGHTA and CDR2 is FQGNSA. Unmatched junction bases numbered 6, after V lost 5 bases and J lost 15 bases. The sample taken for sequencing was blood. This rearrangement joins TRBV7-2 to TRBJ2-1, with TRBD2 matching 11 bases. This sequence originates from a man aged 55 to 69 in good health. The CDR3 spells CASSQWLAGGFF. The CDR3 DNA follows: TGTGCCAGCAGCCAGTGGCTAGCGGGGGGGTTCTTC.